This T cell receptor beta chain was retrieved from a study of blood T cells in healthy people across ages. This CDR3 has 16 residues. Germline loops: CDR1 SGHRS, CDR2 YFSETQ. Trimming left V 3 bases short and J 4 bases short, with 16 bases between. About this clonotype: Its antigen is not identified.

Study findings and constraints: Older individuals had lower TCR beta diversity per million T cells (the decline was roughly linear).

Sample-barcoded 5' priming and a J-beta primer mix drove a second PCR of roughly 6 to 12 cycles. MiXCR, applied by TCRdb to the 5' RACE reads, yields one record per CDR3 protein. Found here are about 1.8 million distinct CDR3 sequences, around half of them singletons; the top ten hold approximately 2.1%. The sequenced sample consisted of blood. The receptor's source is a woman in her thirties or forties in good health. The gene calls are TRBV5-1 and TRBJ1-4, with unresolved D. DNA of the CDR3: TGCGCCAGCAGCTGGGGAACAGCAGAGAGTAATGAAAAACTGTTTTTT. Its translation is CASSWGTAESNEKLFF.